This T cell receptor beta chain was sequenced during a study of Ad26.COV2.S vaccination and SARS-CoV-2 variants. Germline V gene data show CDR1 as SNHLY and CDR2 as FYNNEI. V shed 5 bases and J shed 2 bases, with 13 bases lying between them. This CDR3 is built from 15 residues. This table comes from immunoSEQ multiplex PCR, and its TCRdb copy is limited to in-frame clones, with some not included. The table includes over 85,000 clones, over 70% detected once. The chain uses TRBV2 and TRBJ1-5; TRBD1 might be the D (5 bases). This TCR was recovered from a human donor who had recovered from COVID-19. The sample consisted of peripheral blood, taken after recovery from COVID-19. CDR3 sequence: CASSSTTVGNQPQHF. Here the CDR3 DNA reads TGTGCCAGCAGTTCCACGACAGTAGGCAATCAGCCCCAGCATTTT.